These 9 T cell receptor beta chains were sequenced from one sample in a study. TCRdb re-called the 5' RACE reads with MiXCR, one entry per CDR3 protein. The data hold some 6,000 distinct CDR3 sequences, with 59% observed a single time. Sequencing input: tumor-infiltrating memory CD4+ T cells sorted from the breast tumor. Noted subset: memory CD4+ T cells, CD4+CD45RO+CD25-. All receptors come from a female donor with breast cancer.

The chain joins TRBV10-3 to TRBJ2-5; D possibly matches TRBD1 or TRBD2 (5 bases each). The CDR3 loop spans 13 amino acids. CDR1 and CDR2 from the germline V gene are ENHRY and SYGVKD. V dropped 6 bases and J dropped 1 base, with 9 bases sitting between them. Here the CDR3 DNA reads TGTGCCATCAGAAGGGACGTCCAAGAGACCCAGTACTTC. As protein: CAIRRDVQETQYF.

The chain carries TRBV20-1 and TRBJ1-1, with D tentatively TRBD1 (5 bases). The CDR3 has 22 amino acids. Per the germline V gene, CDR1 is DFQATT and CDR2 is SNEGSKA (reference sequence). The germline V and J ends were trimmed by 1 base and 0 bases, with 33 bases remaining between them. CDR3 amino acids: CSARGGSMNTASWGSMNTEAFF. The CDR3, as DNA: TGCAGTGCTAGAGGGGGCTCCATGAACACTGCTTCCTGGGGCTCCATGAACACTGAAGCTTTCTTT.

V gene TRBV6-2 or TRBV6-3 combines with J gene TRBJ2-7, with TRBD1 as a possible D gene (6 bases). This CDR3 spans 13 amino acids. The V gene lost 5 bases and the J gene lost 6 bases, with 14 bases spanning the gap. From germline, CDR1 is MNHEY and CDR2 SVGEGT. The CDR3 DNA follows: TGTGCCAGCAGTGGGACACCAAGGGCCGAGCAGTACTTC. Translated, it gives CASSGTPRAEQYF.

This clonotype showed up just once. The chain recombines TRBV18 with TRBJ1-1, with a weak D call TRBD1 (5 bases). The V end was cut by 3 bases, the J end by 0 bases, with 8 bases between. The CDR3 is 14 residues long. Germline V CDR1 and CDR2: KGHSH, LQKENI. CDR3 protein: CASSPTTVNTEAFF. Written as DNA, the CDR3 is TGTGCCAGCTCACCGACGACAGTGAACACTGAAGCTTTCTTT.

The V gene is TRBV6-4, the J gene TRBJ2-1, with 9 bases lining up with TRBD2. With 3 bases clipped from V and 10 bases from J, the junction kept 4 bases outside the gene matches. This CDR3 comprises 13 residues. The germline V gene has CDR1 MRHNA and CDR2 SNTAGT. CDR3 nucleotide sequence: TGTGCCAGCAGTGAGTTTACTAGCGGGGAGCAGTTCTTC. Amino acid sequence: CASSEFTSGEQFF.

The gene calls are TRBV20-1 and TRBJ1-5; TRBD1 might be the D (6 bases). V gave up 3 bases and J gave up 7 bases, with 16 bases separating them. Germline loops: CDR1 DFQATT, CDR2 SNEGSKA (reference sequence). CDR3 length: 14 amino acids. The CDR3 region has the DNA TGCAGTGCTAGTGCGGGGGGCGCTGGGCAGCCCCAGCATTTT. This translates into CSASAGGAGQPQHF.

This rearrangement joins TRBV9 to TRBJ1-2; D is unclear. Germline CDR1 and CDR2: SGDLS and YYNGEE. The CDR3 consists of 12 residues. V was pared by 0 bases and J by 3 bases, with 3 bases between. CDR3 loop: CASSVGDYGYTF. DNA of the CDR3: TGTGCCAGCAGCGTAGGGGACTATGGCTACACCTTC.

The chain couples TRBV11-1 to TRBJ2-7, with D possibly being TRBD2 (6 bases). CDR1 and CDR2 from the germline V gene are SGHAT and FQDESV (reference sequence). V lost 1 base and J 6 bases, leaving 19 bases between the germline ends. The CDR3 loop spans 16 amino acids. This CDR3 reads CASSLDGGRHDSEQYF. For the CDR3, the DNA is TGTGCCAGCAGCTTAGATGGGGGGAGACACGACTCCGAGCAGTACTTC.

V and J are TRBV12-3 or TRBV12-4 and TRBJ1-2; D unresolved. CDR3 length: 12 residues. V dropped 3 bases and J dropped 7 bases, with 9 bases sitting between them. CDR3 DNA: TGTGCCAGCAGTTTGGTCCGGGGTGGCTACACCTTC. Translating gives CASSLVRGGYTF.